A selection of T cell receptor beta chains follows, all from one sample in a study of cytomegalovirus exposure and HLA in healthy donors. TCRdb's copy holds only in-frame clones and misses some; the assay was immunoSEQ multiplex PCR. In the table there are around 100,000 clones, around 70% of which are singletons. The sequenced sample consisted of PBMCs. These receptors were collected from a man aged 35-49 years in good health and CMV-seropositive. Each CDR3 is given with its conserved first and last residue. Fields, in order: J gene, clone size, D gene, V gene, CDR3 protein, CDR3 DNA. D genes are given only for firm matches. Clone size, where shown, is once, few, many, or a class for clones that have expanded.

j_gene: TRBJ2-3; abundance: NA; d_gene: NA; v_gene: TRBV5-6; CDR3aa: CASSADGRLSTDTQYF; CDR3nt: TGTGCCAGCAGCGCAGACGGGAGACTAAGCACAGATACGCAGTATTTT
j_gene: TRBJ2-7; abundance: once; d_gene: TRBD2; v_gene: TRBV7-2; CDR3aa: CASSPSGGRTLTYEQYF; CDR3nt: TGTGCCAGCAGCCCCTCGGGCGGGAGGACCCTCACCTACGAGCAGTACTTC
j_gene: TRBJ2-5; abundance: NA; d_gene: TRBD1; v_gene: TRBV7-7; CDR3aa: CASSPVGQGGWETQYF; CDR3nt: TGTGCCAGCAGCCCTGTGGGACAGGGGGGATGGGAGACCCAGTACTTC
j_gene: TRBJ2-2; abundance: few; d_gene: NA; v_gene: TRBV9; CDR3aa: CASSAKDRNTGELFF; CDR3nt: TGTGCCAGCAGCGCAAAGGACAGAAACACCGGGGAGCTGTTTTTT
j_gene: TRBJ2-3; abundance: NA; d_gene: TRBD1; v_gene: TRBV9; CDR3aa: CASSGDRGRADTQYF; CDR3nt: TGTGCCAGCAGCGGGGACAGGGGGAGAGCAGATACGCAGTATTTT
j_gene: TRBJ1-3; abundance: NA; d_gene: TRBD1; v_gene: TRBV18; CDR3aa: CASSPLDRGRNTIYF; CDR3nt: TGTGCCAGCTCCCCCTTGGACAGGGGAAGAAACACCATATATTTT
j_gene: TRBJ1-2; abundance: NA; d_gene: TRBD1; v_gene: TRBV18; CDR3aa: CASSPQRDRVRYGYTF; CDR3nt: TGTGCCAGCTCACCACAGCGGGACAGGGTGCGTTATGGCTACACCTTC
j_gene: TRBJ1-4; abundance: few; d_gene: TRBD1; v_gene: TRBV28; CDR3aa: CASSLSVGGYEKLFF; CDR3nt: TGTGCCAGCAGTTTAAGCGTAGGGGGCTATGAAAAACTGTTTTTT
j_gene: TRBJ2-5; abundance: few; d_gene: TRBD1; v_gene: TRBV6-6; CDR3aa: CASRRDRDQETQYF; CDR3nt: TGTGCCAGCAGACGGGACAGAGACCAAGAGACCCAGTACTTC
j_gene: TRBJ2-7; abundance: NA; d_gene: TRBD2; v_gene: TRBV6-1; CDR3aa: CASLAGHANEQYF; CDR3nt: TGTGCCAGTCTAGCGGGTCACGCCAACGAGCAGTACTTC
j_gene: TRBJ2-7; abundance: NA; d_gene: TRBD2; v_gene: TRBV5-1; CDR3aa: CASSLAPSGAYEQYF; CDR3nt: TGCGCCAGCAGCTTGGCGCCTAGCGGGGCCTACGAGCAGTACTTC
j_gene: TRBJ2-7; abundance: NA; d_gene: NA; v_gene: TRBV6-6; CDR3aa: CASQKGGGLGGYEQYF; CDR3nt: TGTGCCAGCCAAAAGGGGGGGGGCTTAGGGGGCTACGAGCAGTACTTC
j_gene: TRBJ2-7; abundance: NA; d_gene: TRBD1; v_gene: TRBV5-1; CDR3aa: CASSFTQGAPEQYF; CDR3nt: TGCGCCAGCAGCTTCACACAGGGGGCGCCCGAGCAGTACTTC
j_gene: TRBJ2-1; abundance: few; d_gene: NA; v_gene: TRBV4-1; CDR3aa: CASSQAPTSYNEQFF; CDR3nt: TGCGCCAGCAGCCAAGCGCCGACTAGCTACAATGAGCAGTTCTTC
j_gene: TRBJ1-5; abundance: NA; d_gene: NA; v_gene: TRBV19; CDR3aa: CASSISSPSNQPQHF; CDR3nt: TGTGCCAGTAGTATTAGCAGTCCTAGCAATCAGCCCCAGCATTTT
j_gene: TRBJ1-1; abundance: NA; d_gene: TRBD1; v_gene: TRBV7-8; CDR3aa: CASSLGTGRSEAFF; CDR3nt: TGTGCCAGCAGCTTAGGGACAGGGCGGTCTGAAGCTTTCTTT
j_gene: TRBJ1-1; abundance: NA; d_gene: TRBD1; v_gene: TRBV16; CDR3aa: CASSLGRTGTEAFF; CDR3nt: TGTGCCAGCAGCCTAGGAAGGACAGGGACTGAAGCTTTCTTT
j_gene: TRBJ2-3; abundance: NA; d_gene: NA; v_gene: TRBV10-3; CDR3aa: CAISGPERSGVGTDTQYF; CDR3nt: TGTGCCATCAGTGGCCCCGAGCGGTCGGGGGTGGGCACAGATACGCAGTATTTT
j_gene: TRBJ2-5; abundance: NA; d_gene: NA; v_gene: TRBV19; CDR3aa: CASSPRTEIQETQYF; CDR3nt: TGTGCCAGTAGCCCCCGGACAGAGATCCAAGAGACCCAGTACTTC
j_gene: TRBJ1-1; abundance: NA; d_gene: NA; v_gene: TRBV6-5; CDR3aa: CASSYSRATEAFF; CDR3nt: TGTGCCAGCAGTTACTCGAGAGCGACTGAAGCTTTCTTT
j_gene: TRBJ1-3; abundance: NA; d_gene: TRBD1; v_gene: TRBV5-1; CDR3aa: CASSLRGTGQSVGNTIYF; CDR3nt: TGCGCCAGCAGCCTGAGGGGTACGGGACAGTCGGTAGGGAACACCATATATTTT
j_gene: TRBJ1-1; abundance: NA; d_gene: NA; v_gene: TRBV5-6; CDR3aa: CASSLGAGYTAEAFF; CDR3nt: TGTGCCAGCAGCTTGGGGGCAGGGTATACCGCTGAAGCTTTCTTT
j_gene: TRBJ1-5; abundance: NA; d_gene: NA; v_gene: TRBV30; CDR3aa: CAWSVRGVGNQPQHF; CDR3nt: TGTGCCTGGAGTGTACGGGGGGTCGGCAATCAGCCCCAGCATTTT
j_gene: TRBJ2-7; abundance: NA; d_gene: TRBD1; v_gene: TRBV19; CDR3aa: CASSLQGADEQYF; CDR3nt: TGTGCCAGTAGTCTCCAGGGGGCGGACGAGCAGTACTTC
j_gene: TRBJ1-5; abundance: few; d_gene: NA; v_gene: TRBV27; CDR3aa: CASSLWASNQPQHF; CDR3nt: TGTGCCAGCAGTTTATGGGCTAGCAATCAGCCCCAGCATTTT
j_gene: TRBJ1-3; abundance: NA; d_gene: NA; v_gene: TRBV25-1; CDR3aa: CATYYRAPRNTIYF; CDR3nt: TGTGCCACCTACTACAGGGCTCCTAGGAACACCATATATTTT
j_gene: TRBJ2-6; abundance: NA; d_gene: NA; v_gene: TRBV7-2; CDR3aa: CASSLTVSGANVLTF; CDR3nt: TGTGCCAGCAGCTTGACAGTCTCTGGGGCCAACGTCCTGACTTTC
j_gene: TRBJ2-1; abundance: NA; d_gene: NA; v_gene: TRBV19; CDR3aa: CASSISEYFNEQFF; CDR3nt: TGTGCCAGTAGTATATCTGAGTACTTCAATGAGCAGTTCTTC
j_gene: TRBJ2-1; abundance: NA; d_gene: NA; v_gene: TRBV9; CDR3aa: CASSVGGETTSYNEQFF; CDR3nt: TGTGCCAGCAGCGTAGGTGGGGAGACAACCTCCTACAATGAGCAGTTCTTC
j_gene: TRBJ2-3; abundance: NA; d_gene: NA; v_gene: TRBV19; CDR3aa: CATQRGGTTDTQYF; CDR3nt: TGTGCCACCCAGAGGGGGGGCACCACAGATACGCAGTATTTT
j_gene: TRBJ2-3; abundance: NA; d_gene: TRBD2; v_gene: TRBV28; CDR3aa: CASSLPGLAGVTDTQYF; CDR3nt: TGTGCCAGCAGTCTTCCGGGACTAGCGGGAGTGACAGATACGCAGTATTTT
j_gene: TRBJ2-1; abundance: NA; d_gene: TRBD2; v_gene: TRBV9; CDR3aa: CASSVEGRGEQFF; CDR3nt: TGTGCCAGCAGCGTAGAAGGGAGGGGTGAGCAGTTCTTC
j_gene: TRBJ1-2; abundance: NA; d_gene: NA; v_gene: TRBV18; CDR3aa: CASSPPGLVGTF; CDR3nt: TGTGCCAGCTCACCACCGGGCCTCGTCGGCACCTTC
j_gene: TRBJ2-7; abundance: NA; d_gene: NA; v_gene: TRBV28; CDR3aa: CASSFARVPEQYF; CDR3nt: TGTGCCAGCAGTTTCGCCCGGGTGCCGGAGCAGTACTTC
j_gene: TRBJ2-5; abundance: NA; d_gene: NA; v_gene: TRBV11-2; CDR3aa: CASSSREETQYF; CDR3nt: TGTGCCAGCAGCTCCAGGGAAGAGACCCAGTACTTC
j_gene: TRBJ2-3; abundance: NA; d_gene: NA; v_gene: TRBV5-1; CDR3aa: CASSSTGTDTQYF; CDR3nt: TGCGCCAGCAGCTCGACAGGCACAGATACGCAGTATTTT
j_gene: TRBJ1-2; abundance: NA; d_gene: TRBD1; v_gene: TRBV30; CDR3aa: CAWSVKYRGANYGYTF; CDR3nt: TGTGCCTGGAGTGTTAAATACAGGGGGGCTAACTATGGCTACACCTTC
j_gene: TRBJ1-5; abundance: NA; d_gene: NA; v_gene: TRBV7-9; CDR3aa: CASSLGDQPQHF; CDR3nt: TGTGCCAGCAGCTTAGGAGATCAGCCCCAGCATTTT
j_gene: TRBJ2-2; abundance: NA; d_gene: NA; v_gene: TRBV29-1; CDR3aa: CSVEPRDSGELFF; CDR3nt: TGCAGCGTTGAACCGCGCGACTCCGGGGAGCTGTTTTTT
j_gene: TRBJ2-5; abundance: NA; d_gene: NA; v_gene: TRBV5-4; CDR3aa: CASSLRETQYF; CDR3nt: TGTGCCAGCAGCTTGCGGGAGACCCAGTACTTC
j_gene: TRBJ1-1; abundance: NA; d_gene: TRBD1; v_gene: TRBV19; CDR3aa: CASSIAPPRQGENTEAFF; CDR3nt: TGTGCCAGTAGTATAGCTCCCCCTAGACAGGGAGAGAACACTGAAGCTTTCTTT
j_gene: TRBJ2-5; abundance: NA; d_gene: NA; v_gene: TRBV5-1; CDR3aa: CASSSRAGGETQYF; CDR3nt: TGCGCCAGCAGCTCTCGGGCCGGAGGGGAGACCCAGTACTTC
j_gene: TRBJ2-3; abundance: NA; d_gene: TRBD2; v_gene: TRBV4-1; CDR3aa: CASSQDQLAGAVDTQYF; CDR3nt: TGCGCCAGCAGCCAAGATCAACTAGCGGGAGCCGTAGATACGCAGTATTTT
j_gene: TRBJ2-1; abundance: NA; d_gene: NA; v_gene: TRBV18; CDR3aa: CASSPQGGTEQFF; CDR3nt: TGTGCCAGCTCACCGCAAGGCGGCACTGAGCAGTTCTTC
j_gene: TRBJ2-3; abundance: NA; d_gene: NA; v_gene: TRBV27; CDR3aa: CASSRSTGWGADTQYF; CDR3nt: TGTGCCAGCAGTCGATCGACAGGGTGGGGGGCAGATACGCAGTATTTT
j_gene: TRBJ2-7; abundance: NA; d_gene: NA; v_gene: TRBV7-2; CDR3aa: CASSLYRPYEQYF; CDR3nt: TGTGCCAGCAGCTTATACAGACCCTACGAGCAGTACTTC
j_gene: TRBJ2-7; abundance: NA; d_gene: TRBD1; v_gene: TRBV7-8; CDR3aa: CASSLAWGTAYEQYF; CDR3nt: TGTGCCAGCAGCTTAGCATGGGGGACAGCCTACGAGCAGTACTTC
j_gene: TRBJ2-2; abundance: NA; d_gene: NA; v_gene: TRBV6-6; CDR3aa: CASRDFTGELFF; CDR3nt: TGTGCCAGCAGGGACTTTACCGGGGAGCTGTTTTTT
j_gene: TRBJ1-2; abundance: NA; d_gene: NA; v_gene: TRBV19; CDR3aa: CASSPGGREVGYTF; CDR3nt: TGTGCCAGTAGTCCGGGGGGCAGGGAAGTTGGCTACACCTTC
j_gene: TRBJ1-4; abundance: few; d_gene: NA; v_gene: TRBV4-3; CDR3aa: CASSQQTGTTNEKLFF; CDR3nt: TGCGCCAGCAGCCAGCAAACAGGGACAACTAATGAAAAACTGTTTTTT
j_gene: TRBJ2-3; abundance: few; d_gene: TRBD2; v_gene: TRBV10-3; CDR3aa: CAISVIAGESTDTQYF; CDR3nt: TGTGCCATCAGTGTTATAGCGGGAGAGAGCACAGATACGCAGTATTTT
j_gene: TRBJ2-7; abundance: NA; d_gene: TRBD2; v_gene: TRBV18; CDR3aa: CASSPVAGGSYEQYF; CDR3nt: TGTGCCAGCTCACCAGTAGCGGGAGGATCCTACGAGCAGTACTTC